This T cell receptor (beta chain) stems from a study of tumor-infiltrating lymphocytes in glioblastoma multiforme (dated by TCRdb to about 2017). About the full investigation: Whether intratumoral genomic heterogeneity fosters TIL diversity was tested through joint investigation of somatic mutations, TIL diversity and immune response activity.

TCRB libraries were built from RNA via three nested multiplex PCR rounds using a modified ARM-PCR protocol with multiple V-beta primers and a C-beta primer. ProtoScript II Reverse Transcriptase and a C-beta primer were used to synthesize TCRB-specific cDNA from around 0.52 ug total RNA. The description of the TCRB libraries did not include any unique molecular identifiers. In the third PCR, barcodes and adapters were added over around 25 cycles with Deep VentR (exo-) polymerase, and the 250-500 bp bands were then gel purified. An Illumina HiSeq 2500 generating 250 bp paired-end reads was used to sequence the TCRB libraries. As for how the authors treated the data: Reads were cleaned with Trimmomatic, merged with FLASH, assigned V, D and J segments with MiGEC, and analyzed with VDJtools. VDJtools was used to calculate the Shannon-Wiener diversity index, which quantified repertoire diversity. TCRdb reprocessing: public reads trimmed at Q25 with fastp, clones called with MiXCR, in-frame beta chains kept. Each record represents a unique CDR3 protein, reported with the most common genes and DNA among its rows. The V and J calls shown here were made by TCRdb, not taken from the authors' results. The sample yields nearly 15,000 distinct CDR3 sequences; 65% to 85% were counted once. The ten largest clones add up to around two fifths of the sample.

The junction carries 4 bases between V and J, which are trimmed by 1 base and 3 bases respectively. The germline V gene (reference sequence) sets CDR1 to SGHAT and CDR2 to FQDESV. There are 13 amino acids in the CDR3, from cysteine to phenylalanine inclusive. Only the CDR3 portion is preserved as DNA: 39 bases, with reading frame beginning at the first base. As for this clonotype: Its cognate antigen has yet to be identified. Within one base of it there is no much larger clone, and no base qualities were kept.

Here is what the overall study found, with its caveats: Generalizability is limited because the TCR and somatic mutation analysis included only one glioblastoma patient. T cells were not sorted into functional subsets, and such sorting was noted by the authors as a future improvement. Clone frequencies may be distorted by RNA-based TCR sequencing because unequal numbers of TCR transcripts are carried by T cells.

For each of the roughly 11 tumor samples, the AllPrep DNA/RNA mini kit was used to purify genomic DNA and total RNA simultaneously. Every RNA sample had an RNA integrity number above 6.5 and an OD 260/280 ratio above 1.9. The chain uses TRBV11-1 and TRBJ2-1, with the D gene uncertain. What was sequenced was brain tumor tissue. The receptor's source is a male donor with glioblastoma. The nucleotide sequence is TGTGCCAGCAGCTTAGGGGGCTACAATGAGCAGTTCTTC. It is translated as CASSLGGYNEQFF.